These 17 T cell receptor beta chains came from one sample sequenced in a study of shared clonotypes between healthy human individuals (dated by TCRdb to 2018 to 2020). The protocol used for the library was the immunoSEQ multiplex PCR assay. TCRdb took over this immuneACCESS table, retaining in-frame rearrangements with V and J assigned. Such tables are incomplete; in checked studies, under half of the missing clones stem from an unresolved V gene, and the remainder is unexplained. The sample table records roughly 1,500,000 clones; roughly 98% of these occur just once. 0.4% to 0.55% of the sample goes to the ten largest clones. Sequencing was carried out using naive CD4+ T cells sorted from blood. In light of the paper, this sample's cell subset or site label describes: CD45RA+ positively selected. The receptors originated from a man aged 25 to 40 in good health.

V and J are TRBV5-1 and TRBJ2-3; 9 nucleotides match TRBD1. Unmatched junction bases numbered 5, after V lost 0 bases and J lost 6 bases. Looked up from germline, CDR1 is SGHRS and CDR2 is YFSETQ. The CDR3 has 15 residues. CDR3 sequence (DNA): TGCGCCAGCAGCTTGGTAGGACAGGGGTCGGATACGCAGTATTTT. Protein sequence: CASSLVGQGSDTQYF. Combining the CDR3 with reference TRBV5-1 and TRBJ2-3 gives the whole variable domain KAGVTQTPRYLIKTRGQQVTLSCSPISGHRSVSWYQQTPGQGLQFLFEYFSETQRNKGNFPGRFSGRQFSNSRSEMNVSTLELGDSALYLCASSLVGQGSDTQYFGPGTRLTVL.

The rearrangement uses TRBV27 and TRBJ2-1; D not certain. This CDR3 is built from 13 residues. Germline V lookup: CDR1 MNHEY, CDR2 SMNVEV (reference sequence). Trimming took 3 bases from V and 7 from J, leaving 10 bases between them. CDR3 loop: CASSLGFWNEQFF. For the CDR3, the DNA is TGTGCCAGCAGTTTGGGGTTTTGGAATGAGCAGTTCTTC.

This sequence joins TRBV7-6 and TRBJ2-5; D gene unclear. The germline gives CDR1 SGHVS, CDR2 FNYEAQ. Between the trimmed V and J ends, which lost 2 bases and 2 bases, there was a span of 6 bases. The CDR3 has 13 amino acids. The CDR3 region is CASSLRIQETQYF. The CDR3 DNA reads TGTGCCAGCAGCTTACGGATTCAAGAGACCCAGTACTTC.

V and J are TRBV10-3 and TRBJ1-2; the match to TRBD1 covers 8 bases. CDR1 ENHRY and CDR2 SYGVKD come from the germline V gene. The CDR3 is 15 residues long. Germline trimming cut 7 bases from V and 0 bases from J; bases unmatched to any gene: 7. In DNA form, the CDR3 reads TGTGCCATCAAACCGGGACAGGATTCTAACTATGGCTACACCTTC. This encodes CAIKPGQDSNYGYTF.

CDR3 nucleotides: TGTGCCAGCAGCCCCGTTGGGGGAGGACAGCAGTTCTTC. Amino acids: CASSPVGGGQQFF. J is TRBJ2-1 and V is TRBV11-2, with D perhaps matching TRBD2 (6 bases). The V end lost 5 bases, the J end lost 11 bases, and 16 bases lay between the germline ends. Germline lookup yields CDR1 SGHAT and CDR2 FQNNGV. This CDR3 contains 13 residues.

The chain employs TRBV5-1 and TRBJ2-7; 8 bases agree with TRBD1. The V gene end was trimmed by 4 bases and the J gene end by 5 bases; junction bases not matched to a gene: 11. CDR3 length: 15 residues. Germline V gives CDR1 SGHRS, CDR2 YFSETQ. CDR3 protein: CASSPRQGPSDEQYF. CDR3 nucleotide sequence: TGCGCCAGCAGCCCTCGACAGGGGCCCTCTGACGAGCAGTACTTC.

This CDR3 reads CASSLTRGGQRDEKLFF. CDR3 nucleotides: TGCGCCAGCAGTCTTACTCGGGGGGGACAGCGAGATGAAAAACTGTTTTTT. This rearrangement joins TRBV5-1 to TRBJ1-4; 7 positions agree with TRBD1. The germline gives CDR1 SGHRS, CDR2 YFSETQ. V dropped 5 bases and J dropped 6; count of bases not matched to a gene: 16. This CDR3 comprises 17 residues.

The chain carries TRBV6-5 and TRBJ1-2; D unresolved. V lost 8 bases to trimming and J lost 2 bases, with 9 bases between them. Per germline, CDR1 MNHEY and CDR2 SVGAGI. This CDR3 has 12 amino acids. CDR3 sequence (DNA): TGTGCCAGCGGGCGACGGAACTATGGCTACACCTTC. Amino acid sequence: CASGRRNYGYTF.

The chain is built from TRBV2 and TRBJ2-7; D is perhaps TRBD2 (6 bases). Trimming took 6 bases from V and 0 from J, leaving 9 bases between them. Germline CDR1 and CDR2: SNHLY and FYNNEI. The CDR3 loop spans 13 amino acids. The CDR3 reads CASRRDSSYEQYF. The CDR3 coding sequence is TGTGCCAGCAGGCGGGACTCCTCCTACGAGCAGTACTTC.

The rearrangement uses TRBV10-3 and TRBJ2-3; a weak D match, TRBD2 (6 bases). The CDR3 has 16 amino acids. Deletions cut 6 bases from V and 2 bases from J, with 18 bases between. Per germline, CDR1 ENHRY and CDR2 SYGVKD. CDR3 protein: CAIRGPTGEPTDTQYF. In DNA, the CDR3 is TGTGCCATCAGAGGGCCTACGGGGGAGCCCACAGATACGCAGTATTTT.

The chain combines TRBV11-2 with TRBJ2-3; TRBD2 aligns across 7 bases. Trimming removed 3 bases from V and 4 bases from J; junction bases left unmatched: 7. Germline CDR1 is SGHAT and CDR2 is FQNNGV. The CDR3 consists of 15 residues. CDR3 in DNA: TGTGCCAGCAGCTTCTATTTGGGAGGGGCAGATACGCAGTATTTT. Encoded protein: CASSFYLGGADTQYF.

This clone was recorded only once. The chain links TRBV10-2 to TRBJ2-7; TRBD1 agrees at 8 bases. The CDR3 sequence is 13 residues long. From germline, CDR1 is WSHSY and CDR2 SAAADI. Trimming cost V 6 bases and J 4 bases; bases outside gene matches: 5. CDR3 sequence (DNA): TGCGCCAGCAGCCGGGACAGGATTTACGAGCAGTACTTC. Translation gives CASSRDRIYEQYF.

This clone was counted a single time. The CDR3 reads CASRNQYNEQFF. Here the CDR3 DNA reads TGCGCCAGCAGAAACCAGTACAATGAGCAGTTCTTC. The chain joins TRBV10-2 to TRBJ2-1; D not resolved. The CDR3 is made up of 12 amino acids. Germline values: CDR1 WSHSY, CDR2 SAAADI. V lost 6 bases and J 4 bases, leaving 7 bases between the germline ends.

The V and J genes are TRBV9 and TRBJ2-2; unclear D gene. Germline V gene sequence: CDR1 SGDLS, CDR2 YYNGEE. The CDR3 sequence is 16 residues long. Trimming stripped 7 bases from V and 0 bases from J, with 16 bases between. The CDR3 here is CASGKRAAPNTGELFF. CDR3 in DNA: TGTGCCAGCGGGAAAAGGGCGGCGCCGAACACCGGGGAGCTGTTTTTT. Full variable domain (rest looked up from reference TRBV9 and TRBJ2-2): DSGVTQTPKHLITATGQRVTLRCSPRSGDLSVYWYQQSLDQGLQFLIQYYNGEERAKGNILERFSAQQFPDLHSELNLSSLELGDSALYFCASGKRAAPNTGELFFGEGSRLTVL.

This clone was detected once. CDR3 sequence: CATSLGLLNEQFF. The CDR3 DNA follows: TGTGCCACCAGCCTTGGACTGCTAAATGAGCAGTTCTTC. The V call is TRBV15, the J call TRBJ2-1, with a weak D call TRBD2 (5 bases). This CDR3 is built from 13 residues. Between the trimmed V and J ends, which lost 5 bases and 7 bases, there was a span of 12 bases. From germline, CDR1 is LNHNV and CDR2 YYDKDF (reference sequence).

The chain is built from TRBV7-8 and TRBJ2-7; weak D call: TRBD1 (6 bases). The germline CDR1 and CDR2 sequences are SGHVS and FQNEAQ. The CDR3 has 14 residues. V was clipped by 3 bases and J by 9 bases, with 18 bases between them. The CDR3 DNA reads TGTGCCAGCAGCTTGGGGGCGAATTCCCCGGGGCAGTACTTC. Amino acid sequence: CASSLGANSPGQYF.

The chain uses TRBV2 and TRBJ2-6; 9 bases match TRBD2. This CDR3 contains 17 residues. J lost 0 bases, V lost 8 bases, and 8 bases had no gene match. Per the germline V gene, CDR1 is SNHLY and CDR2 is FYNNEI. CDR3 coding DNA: TGTGCCAGCGCAGAGCGGGAGGATCACTCTGGGGCCAACGTCCTGACTTTC. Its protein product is CASAEREDHSGANVLTF.